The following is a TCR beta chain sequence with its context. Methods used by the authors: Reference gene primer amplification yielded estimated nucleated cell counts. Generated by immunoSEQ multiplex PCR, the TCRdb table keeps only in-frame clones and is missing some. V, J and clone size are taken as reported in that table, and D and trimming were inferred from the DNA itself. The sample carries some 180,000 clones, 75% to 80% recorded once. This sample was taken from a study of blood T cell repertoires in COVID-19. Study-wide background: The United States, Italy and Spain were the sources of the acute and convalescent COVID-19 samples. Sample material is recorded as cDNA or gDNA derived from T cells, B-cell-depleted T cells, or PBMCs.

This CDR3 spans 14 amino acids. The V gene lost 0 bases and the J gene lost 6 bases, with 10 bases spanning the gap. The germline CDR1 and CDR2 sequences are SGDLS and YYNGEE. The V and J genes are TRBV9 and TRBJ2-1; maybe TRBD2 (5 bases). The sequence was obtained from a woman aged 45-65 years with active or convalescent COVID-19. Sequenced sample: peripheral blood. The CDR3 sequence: CASSVGGSPNEQFF. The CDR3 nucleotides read TGTGCCAGCAGCGTAGGAGGGTCCCCCAATGAGCAGTTCTTC.